One sample yielded the 25 T cell receptor beta chains listed below, sequenced in a study of post-analysis software for immune sequencing data. Findings of the study overall: Included in a set of about 5 TRBV segments more frequent in patients than controls were TRBV5-6, TRBV5-1 and TRBV20-1.

Their antigens remain unidentified. TCR beta cDNA libraries included unique molecular identifiers. One entry per CDR3 protein results from TCRdb running MiXCR on the PCR reads. Here the sample spans hundreds of thousands of distinct CDR3 sequences, roughly three fifths being singletons. Material: blood. The receptors here all came from a girl aged 2 to 9 with multiple sclerosis.

The sample holds a few counts of this clonotype. The junction departs from the called germline gene at one end, perhaps through a read error. The chain employs TRBV7-2 and TRBJ1-2; 10 bases map to TRBD1. Germline lookup yields CDR1 SGHTA and CDR2 FQGNSA. CDR3 length equals 17 residues. CDR3 sequence: CAGSSGQGGAVYYGYTF. The DNA of the CDR3 is TGTGCCGGCAGCTCCGGACAGGGGGGGGCTGTATACTATGGCTACACCTTC.

V usage is TRBV4-1 and J usage is TRBJ1-4; 9 positions agree with TRBD1. V shed 4 bases, J shed 5 bases, and the junction held 8 bases outside the gene matches. This CDR3 has 16 residues. Germline CDR1 and CDR2: MGHRA and YSYEKL. DNA for the CDR3: TGCGCCAGCAGCCGCTCACAGGGGGCGGTGAATGAAAAACTGTTTTTT. This gives the protein CASSRSQGAVNEKLFF.

The chain uses TRBV11-2 and TRBJ1-5; D remains ambiguous. CDR1 SGHAT and CDR2 FQNNGV come from the germline V gene. The CDR3 has 14 amino acids. Trimming cost V 0 bases and J 3 bases, with 6 bases left between them. CDR3 DNA: TGTGCCAGCAGCTTAGACCAGTACAATCAGCCCCAGCATTTT. Translating gives CASSLDQYNQPQHF. Full variable domain (remainder filled in from reference TRBV11-2 and TRBJ1-5): EAGVAQSPRYKIIEKRQSVAFWCNPISGHATLYWYQQILGQGPKLLIQFQNNGVVDDSQLPKDRFSAERLKGVDSTLKIQPAKLEDSAVYLCASSLDQYNQPQHFGDGTRLSIL.

This clonotype has just a few counts. The V gene is TRBV20-1, the J gene TRBJ2-7; no reliable D call. Germline-derived CDR1 and CDR2 are DFQATT and SNEGSKA (reference sequence). Trimming took 2 bases from V and 0 from J, leaving 8 bases between them. The CDR3 length is 13 residues. The CDR3 DNA is TGCAGTGCTAGATCATTCCTCTCCTACGAGCAGTACTTC. Its translation: CSARSFLSYEQYF.

This clonotype was seen a handful of times. This chain connects TRBV20-1 to TRBJ2-7; D is undetermined. The CDR3 extends over 13 amino acids. Germline lookup yields CDR1 DFQATT and CDR2 SNEGSKA (reference sequence). Trimming took 7 bases from V and 3 from J, leaving 16 bases between them. Here the CDR3 reads CSVTTWRGYEQYF. The CDR3 DNA follows: TGCAGTGTTACTACCTGGCGAGGCTACGAGCAGTACTTC.

This clonotype has only one observation. J is TRBJ2-3 and V is TRBV29-1, with TRBD1 matching over 9 bases. V lost 0 bases to trimming and J lost 4 bases; unmatched junction nucleotides: 5. The CDR3 extends over 15 amino acids. CDR1 and CDR2 (germline): SQVTM, ANQGSEA. CDR3 loop: CSVEEGTGPADTQYF. CDR3 in DNA: TGCAGCGTTGAAGAGGGGACAGGGCCTGCAGATACGCAGTATTTT.

This chain links TRBV5-5 with TRBJ1-6, with D possibly TRBD1 on 5 matching bases. CDR1 is SGHKS, CDR2 YYEKEE, per germline (reference sequence). V lost 5 bases and J 0 bases, leaving 12 bases between the germline ends. This CDR3 is 16 amino acids long. In nucleotides, the CDR3 is TGTGCCAGCAGTTCGACAGTTAGCTCCTATAATTCACCCCTCCACTTT. Protein sequence: CASSSTVSSYNSPLHF. Full variable domain (rest looked up from reference TRBV5-5 and TRBJ1-6): DAGVTQSPTHLIKTRGQQVTLRCSPISGHKSVSWYQQVLGQGPQFIFQYYEKEERGRGNFPDRFSARQFPNYSSELNVNALLLGDSALYLCASSSTVSSYNSPLHFGNGTRLTVT.

Notes on this clonotype: One end of the junction does not line up with germline, which may come from a read error. This chain links TRBV2 with TRBJ1-2, with D maybe TRBD1 (5 bases). In germline, CDR1 is SNHLY, CDR2 FYNNEI. This CDR3 spans 15 amino acids. Here the CDR3 reads CTSRAGVSDHYGYTF. CDR3 coding DNA: TGTACCAGCAGGGCCGGGGTGAGCGACCACTATGGCTACACCTTC.

The chain has TRBV20-1 and TRBJ2-5; D gene ambiguous. V was trimmed by 3 bases and J by 5 bases, leaving 16 bases between them. Germline lookup yields CDR1 DFQATT and CDR2 SNEGSKA (reference sequence). The CDR3 spans 14 residues. The CDR3 bases are TGCAGTGCTAGTGACCTTTCAGTCCTGGAGACCCAGTACTTC. It yields the protein CSASDLSVLETQYF.

The chain couples TRBV5-6 to TRBJ2-1, with D unresolved. V lost 1 base and J lost 7, with 9 bases in between. This CDR3 has 13 amino acids. Per germline, CDR1 SGHDT and CDR2 YYEEEE. CDR3 bases: TGTGCCAGCAGCTTGAATCCCGAGAATGAGCAGTTCTTC. As protein: CASSLNPENEQFF.

J is TRBJ2-4 and V is TRBV7-9; 8 nucleotides agree with TRBD1. V dropped 1 base and J dropped 1; count of bases not matched to a gene: 6. The CDR3 sequence is 17 residues long. The V gene's germline CDR1 is SEHNR and CDR2 FQNEAQ (reference sequence). CDR3 coding DNA: TGTGCCAGCAGCTTAGAGGCAGGGGGCTTTGCCAAAAACATTCAGTACTTC. It encodes CASSLEAGGFAKNIQYF.

This clonotype is judged medium-sized. The rearrangement links TRBV29-1 to TRBJ2-6, with D tentatively TRBD1 or TRBD2 (5 bases each). Germline CDR1 and CDR2: SQVTM and ANQGSEA. Trimming took 4 bases from V and 2 from J, leaving 9 bases between them. The CDR3 runs 14 residues. CDR3 region: CSVGDPTGANVLTF. For the CDR3, the DNA is TGCAGCGTTGGGGACCCCACTGGGGCCAACGTCCTGACTTTC.

The genes are TRBV7-2 and TRBJ1-2; the D gene is possibly TRBD1 (5 bases). This CDR3 spans 14 amino acids. V gave up 2 bases and J gave up 6 bases, with 13 bases separating them. Germline V lookup: CDR1 SGHTA, CDR2 FQGNSA. This CDR3 reads CASSLTGEGDGYTF. CDR3 sequence (DNA): TGTGCCAGCAGCTTAACGGGGGAAGGGGATGGCTACACCTTC.

This clonotype was recorded a few times. The rearrangement joins TRBV15 to TRBJ2-6, with no clear D. Trimming removed 6 bases from V and 0 bases from J, with 18 bases in between. CDR1 is LNHNV and CDR2 is YYDKDF in the germline V gene (reference sequence). The CDR3 is 18 amino acids. CDR3: CATRKIGQTSSGANVLTF. CDR3 nucleotide sequence: TGTGCCACCAGGAAAATAGGGCAGACGAGCTCTGGGGCCAACGTCCTGACTTTC. Using reference TRBV15 and TRBJ2-6 for the parts outside the CDR3, the full variable domain is DAMVIQNPRYQVTQFGKPVTLSCSQTLNHNVMYWYQQKSSQAPKLLFHYYDKDFNNEADTPDNFQSRRPNTSFCFLDIRSPGLGDTAMYLCATRKIGQTSSGANVLTFGAGSRLTVL.

This rearrangement joins TRBV3-1 to TRBJ1-1, with D uncertain. The V end was cut by 3 bases, the J end by 2 bases, with 16 bases between. The CDR3 runs 16 residues. Germline V lookup: CDR1 LGHDT, CDR2 YNNKEL (reference sequence). CDR3 bases: TGTGCCAGCAGCCATCGATGGCCCCCAGATAACACTGAAGCTTTCTTT. Its translation is CASSHRWPPDNTEAFF.

The chain carries TRBV20-1 and TRBJ2-1, with a tentative D call TRBD2 (5 bases). This CDR3 is built from 14 residues. The V end lost 6 bases, the J end lost 6 bases, and 18 bases lay between the germline ends. Germline loops: CDR1 DFQATT, CDR2 SNEGSKA (reference sequence). This CDR3 is CSASIVGGPNEQFF. The DNA of the CDR3 is TGCAGTGCCTCCATTGTAGGAGGCCCCAATGAGCAGTTCTTC.

The rearrangement links TRBV5-6 to TRBJ1-1; tentatively, D is TRBD1 (6 bases). This CDR3 is 14 amino acids long. V was pared by 4 bases and J by 5 bases, with 15 bases between. Looked up from germline, CDR1 is SGHDT and CDR2 is YYEEEE. The CDR3 DNA reads TGTGCCAGCAGCCTCCAGACAGGAATGACTGAAGCTTTCTTT. Translated, it gives CASSLQTGMTEAFF.

CDR3 sequence (DNA): TGCAGTGCTTATAAACAGGGGGCCATCTATGGCTACACCTTC. Translated, it gives CSAYKQGAIYGYTF. The chain uses TRBV20-1 and TRBJ1-2; 9 nucleotides align to TRBD1. Germline assignment: CDR1 DFQATT and CDR2 SNEGSKA (reference sequence). Losses at the gene ends were 5 bases for V and 4 bases for J; bases not matched to a gene: 8. The CDR3 contains 14 residues.

This clonotype was recorded many times. The junction departs from germline at one end; a sequencing error may be responsible. This chain links TRBV5-1 with TRBJ2-7; TRBD1 aligns across 10 bases. Germline lookup yields CDR1 SGHRS and CDR2 YFSETQ. This CDR3 is built from 14 residues. CDR3 protein: CASSLTGGPYEQYF. As DNA, the CDR3 is TGTGCCAGCAGCTTGACAGGGGGCCCCTACGAGCAGTACTTC.

The gene calls are TRBV7-9 and TRBJ1-2; TRBD1 is a possible D gene (5 bases). Looked up from germline, CDR1 is SEHNR and CDR2 is FQNEAQ (reference sequence). The CDR3 sequence is 14 residues long. Deletions cut 5 bases from V and 4 bases from J, with 14 bases between. The CDR3 DNA reads as TGTGCCAGCAGCCCTCGGGACGGCAGCTATGGCTACACCTTC. Protein: CASSPRDGSYGYTF.

This clonotype turned up a few times. The chain employs TRBV20-1 and TRBJ2-1; 12 nucleotides align to TRBD2. This CDR3 spans 15 amino acids. V was pared by 3 bases and J by 10 bases, with 10 bases of the junction left unmatched. Germline V CDR1 and CDR2: DFQATT, SNEGSKA (reference sequence). Here the CDR3 reads CSASPSSGRALEQFF. The CDR3 nucleotides read TGCAGTGCTAGCCCCTCTAGCGGGAGGGCCCTCGAGCAGTTCTTC.

This clonotype was detected a few times. The CDR3 nucleotides are TGCAGTGCTGGGACAGGAAGCACAGATACGCAGTATTTT. Its translation is CSAGTGSTDTQYF. The chain couples TRBV20-1 to TRBJ2-3; 8 nucleotides agree with TRBD1. The CDR3 length is 13 residues. Germline V gene sequence: CDR1 DFQATT, CDR2 SNEGSKA (reference sequence). V lost 5 bases to trimming and J lost 0 bases; unmatched junction nucleotides: 1.

This clonotype was observed a handful of times. The gene calls are TRBV15 and TRBJ2-7, with 7 positions matching TRBD2. The junction had 4 bases not matched to a gene; V was cut back by 0 bases and J by 2 bases. The germline gives CDR1 LNHNV, CDR2 YYDKDF (reference sequence). This CDR3 has 15 residues. The CDR3 bases are TGTGCCACCAGCAGAGATCGTGCGGGGGCCTACGAGCAGTACTTC. Encoded protein: CATSRDRAGAYEQYF.

The rearrangement uses TRBV7-9 and TRBJ2-1, with 7 bases lining up with TRBD1. This CDR3 has 18 residues. The junction had 20 bases not matched to a gene; V was cut back by 3 bases and J by 9 bases. Germline-derived CDR1 and CDR2 are SEHNR and FQNEAQ (reference sequence). The CDR3 here is CASSLRNLGQNWIGEQFF. DNA of the CDR3: TGTGCCAGCAGCTTGCGAAACCTGGGACAGAATTGGATAGGTGAGCAGTTCTTC.

Here the CDR3 DNA reads TGCGCCAGCAGCGGGGGACTAGCGGGAGTCTCCGAGACCCAGTACTTC. Its translation: CASSGGLAGVSETQYF. The chain links TRBV5-1 to TRBJ2-7; 14 bases are shared with TRBD2. Judging by the DNA end, TRBJ2-5 fits better; the J call may be wrong. Germline V gene data show CDR1 as SGHRS and CDR2 as YFSETQ. The CDR3 is 16 amino acids.